The sequence of this TCR beta chain was determined in a study of T cells in Graves' hyperthyroidism and ophthalmopathy. This clonotype was seen repeatedly, ten times or more. The CDR3 totals 15 residues. V was shortened by 2 bases and J by 2 bases, with 16 bases between the two germline ends. Germline V gives CDR1 SQVTM, CDR2 ANQGSEA. From RNA transcripts, TCR beta CDR3 regions were amplified. HTBI primers were employed in a first-round RT-PCR of the TCR CDR3. TCRdb called the multiplex PCR reads again in MiXCR, with one record for every CDR3 protein. The profile covers more than 500,000 distinct CDR3 sequences, with roughly 14% appearing a single time and over 3.5% taken by the ten largest.

Sequencing was carried out using blood. The chain recombines TRBV29-1 with TRBJ2-7; D remains unclear. This TCR was sampled from a woman in her thirties or forties with Graves' ophthalmopathy. This CDR3 reads CSVELGSRIPYEQYF. The CDR3 DNA reads TGCAGCGTTGAACTTGGATCCCGGATTCCCTACGAGCAGTACTTC.